This T cell receptor (beta chain) was recovered during a study of T-cell reconstitution after alpha-beta-depleted transplantation in children. This clonotype was seen repeatedly, ten times or more. Its matching antigen is unknown. Study-level points and caveats: Some patients' high day-60 TCRbeta diversity was traced to surviving recipient T cells and thymic progenitors. T-cell counts and diversity at one year following transplant were attributed mainly to newly produced T cells.

Unique molecular identifiers were incorporated during preparation of the TCRbeta library. MiXCR, applied by TCRdb to the PCR reads, yields one record per CDR3 protein. Seen here are 200,000 to 250,000 distinct CDR3 sequences, 9.5% to 13% observed once, and the top ten hold about 28%. The CDR3 loop spans 15 amino acids. V was pared by 4 bases and J by 3 bases, with 14 bases between. From germline, CDR1 is SGHRS and CDR2 YFSETQ. This material consisted of PBMCs, taken before TCRalphabeta/CD19-depleted stem cell transplant. The TCR originated in a child less than two years old with acute myeloid leukemia, due to receive a stem cell transplant. V and J are TRBV5-1 and TRBJ2-1, with D uncertain. The CDR3 nucleotides are TGCGCCAGCAGCCAATTCTTAGCTAACTACAATGAGCAGTTCTTC. Protein sequence: CASSQFLANYNEQFF.